These T cell receptor beta chains were read from a single sample in a study of identical twins. One entry per CDR3 protein, called by TCRdb with MiXCR from the 5' RACE reads. The table lists hundreds of thousands of distinct CDR3 sequences, 21% of them singletons. This sample also belongs to another study, concerning T cells expressing NK-cell markers.

Sequencing was done on a sample of PBMCs. These TCRs come from a woman younger than 30 in good health. The CDR3 runs from the conserved cysteine through the conserved F or W. The D gene is left open where the match is weak. The size field is filled for only some rows; it gives once, few, many or a size class.

J,size,D,V,CDR3,DNA
TRBJ2-7,few,.,TRBV18,CASSPHSYEQYF,TGTGCCAGCTCACCGCACAGCTACGAGCAGTACTTC
TRBJ1-4,.,.,TRBV12-3/TRBV12-4,CASRPDLRATNEKLFF,TGTGCCAGCAGACCAGACCTCAGGGCGACTAATGAAAAACTGTTTTTT
TRBJ2-3,few,.,TRBV10-3,CAISGSGLSTDTQYF,TGTGCCATCAGTGGAAGCGGTCTTAGCACAGATACGCAGTATTTT
TRBJ2-7,many,TRBD2,TRBV6-5,CASSYVAGGYEQYF,TGTGCCAGCAGTTACGTGGCGGGAGGCTACGAGCAGTACTTC
TRBJ2-3,.,.,TRBV29-1,CRGRSTDTQYF,TGCAGGGGGCGGAGCACAGATACGCAGTATTTT
TRBJ2-7,few,.,TRBV11-1,CASSLIRDNSYEQYF,TGTGCCAGCAGCTTAATAAGGGACAACTCCTACGAGCAGTACTTC
TRBJ2-4,many,.,TRBV29-1,CSVSGYEAKNIQYF,TGCAGCGTTAGTGGGTATGAGGCCAAAAACATTCAGTACTTC
TRBJ2-1,few,TRBD2,TRBV7-2,CASSPIGGGTYNEQFF,TGTGCCAGCAGCCCCATCGGCGGGGGTACCTACAATGAGCAGTTCTTC
TRBJ2-1,.,.,TRBV20-1,CSARAPRLGEQFF,TGCAGTGCTAGAGCCCCGCGGTTGGGTGAGCAGTTCTTC
TRBJ2-7,.,.,TRBV6-5,CASSYLRIGPGRGGNEQYF,TGTGCCAGCAGTTACCTCCGTATTGGACCGGGACGGGGAGGAAACGAGCAGTACTTC
TRBJ2-5,.,TRBD1,TRBV11-2,CASSPTGFETQYF,TGTGCCAGCAGCCCGACAGGGTTCGAGACCCAGTACTTC
TRBJ1-1,.,.,TRBV7-9,CASRLERGSTEAFF,TGTGCCAGCAGGCTCGAGCGGGGGAGCACTGAAGCTTTCTTT
TRBJ1-1,.,TRBD1,TRBV29-1,CSAAQQGITEAFF,TGCAGCGCTGCCCAACAGGGGATCACTGAAGCTTTCTTT
TRBJ2-5,few,.,TRBV7-8,CASSLSGWQTQYF,TGTGCCAGCAGCTTATCAGGTTGGCAGACCCAGTACTTC
TRBJ2-1,.,.,TRBV5-1,CASSYSAVGGGRDNEQFF,TGCGCCAGCAGCTACAGCGCCGTAGGTGGTGGGCGGGATAATGAGCAGTTCTTC
TRBJ2-1,.,.,TRBV2,CASSGESYNEQFF,TGTGCCAGCAGTGGGGAGTCCTACAATGAGCAGTTCTTC
TRBJ2-5,few,TRBD2,TRBV6-1,CASRTLAGGRETQYF,TGTGCCAGCAGAACTCTGGCGGGGGGGAGAGAGACCCAGTACTTC
TRBJ1-1,.,.,TRBV20-1,CSARRGTTEAFF,TGCAGTGCTAGGCGGGGGACCACTGAAGCTTTCTTT
TRBJ2-3,few,.,TRBV24-1,CATSDTGRTDTQYF,TGTGCCACCAGTGATACAGGGAGGACAGATACGCAGTATTTT
TRBJ1-4,.,TRBD1,TRBV5-8,CASSLRTGFNEKLFF,TGTGCCAGCAGCTTGAGGACAGGGTTTAATGAAAAACTGTTTTTT
TRBJ2-1,once,TRBD1,TRBV20-1,CSASFTDRVRSGDEQFF,TGCAGTGCTAGCTTTACGGACAGGGTCCGATCAGGCGATGAGCAGTTCTTC
TRBJ2-7,.,.,TRBV29-1,CSVEEWQSYEQYF,TGCAGCGTTGAAGAATGGCAGTCCTACGAGCAGTACTTC
TRBJ2-1,few,TRBD2,TRBV12-3/TRBV12-4,CASSLVGTSGRYYNEQFF,TGTGCCAGCAGTTTAGTAGGGACTAGCGGGAGGTACTACAATGAGCAGTTCTTC
TRBJ2-2,.,.,TRBV7-2,CASLRTRRTGELFF,TGTGCCAGCCTACGCACAAGGCGGACCGGGGAGCTGTTTTTT
TRBJ1-5,few,.,TRBV5-6,CASSRDGGHSNQPQHF,TGTGCCAGCAGCCGAGACGGGGGCCATAGCAATCAGCCCCAGCATTTT
TRBJ2-3,many,.,TRBV6-4,CASSDSRGVDTQYF,TGTGCCAGCAGTGACTCACGAGGAGTAGATACGCAGTATTTT
TRBJ2-5,.,TRBD1,TRBV2,CASSEAGTAKETQYF,TGTGCCAGCAGTGAAGCTGGGACAGCTAAAGAGACCCAGTACTTC
TRBJ2-3,few,.,TRBV10-3,CAISDRELGQYF,TGTGCCATCAGTGACAGGGAGCTAGGGCAGTATTTT
TRBJ2-1,.,.,TRBV5-1,CASSFINRGGYNEQFF,TGCGCCAGCAGCTTTATAAACCGTGGGGGTTACAATGAGCAGTTCTTC
TRBJ1-1,.,.,TRBV29-1,CSVGMGAFF,TGCAGCGTCGGGATGGGAGCTTTCTTT
TRBJ2-3,many,TRBD2,TRBV29-1,CSVADGGASTDTQYF,TGCAGCGTTGCGGACGGGGGGGCGAGCACAGATACGCAGTATTTT
TRBJ2-1,.,TRBD2,TRBV20-1,CSARSTSGSLDNEQFF,TGCAGTGCTAGGTCGACTAGCGGGAGTTTAGACAATGAGCAGTTCTTC
TRBJ2-5,.,TRBD2,TRBV20-1,CSASGASGVEETQYF,TGCAGTGCTAGTGGTGCTAGCGGGGTAGAAGAGACCCAGTACTTC
TRBJ2-5,.,TRBD2,TRBV29-1,CSVDSSGRRLGETQYF,TGCAGCGTTGATTCGAGCGGGAGAAGATTGGGAGAGACCCAGTACTTC
TRBJ2-1,few,.,TRBV25-1,CASSEYRDSSYNEQFF,TGTGCCAGCAGTGAATATCGGGATAGTAGCTACAATGAGCAGTTCTTC
TRBJ1-1,few,TRBD1,TRBV20-1,CSARLQGVTRTEAFF,TGCAGTGCTAGGCTTCAGGGGGTTACGAGAACTGAAGCTTTCTTT
TRBJ1-4,.,.,TRBV10-2,CASSEGPRYTLFF,TGCGCCAGCAGCGAAGGGCCCCGATACACGCTGTTTTTT
TRBJ2-1,many,TRBD2,TRBV3-1,CASSPRLALNEQFF,TGTGCCAGCAGCCCCCGACTAGCTCTCAATGAGCAGTTCTTC
TRBJ2-1,many,.,TRBV12-3/TRBV12-4,CASSFGGEQFF,TGTGCCAGCAGTTTCGGGGGTGAGCAGTTCTTC
TRBJ2-3,.,TRBD2,TRBV9,CASSVEREGTDTQYF,TGTGCCAGCAGCGTCGAGCGGGAGGGCACAGATACGCAGTATTTT
TRBJ2-3,many,.,TRBV12-3/TRBV12-4,CASSDKSTDTQYF,TGTGCCAGCAGCGATAAGAGCACAGATACGCAGTATTTT
TRBJ2-7,.,.,TRBV12-3/TRBV12-4,CASSLIISDSYEQYF,TGTGCCAGCAGTTTAATTATTAGCGACTCCTACGAGCAGTACTTC
TRBJ2-3,few,.,TRBV5-6,CASSPDQITDTQYF,TGTGCCAGCAGCCCGGACCAAATCACAGATACGCAGTATTTT
TRBJ2-3,few,TRBD2,TRBV7-6,CASSSSGRASLGQYF,TGTGCCAGCAGCAGTAGCGGGAGGGCCTCTTTGGGGCAGTATTTT
TRBJ1-5,.,.,TRBV2,CASSDGTAGSSSGSPQHF,TGTGCCAGCAGTGACGGGACGGCGGGTTCATCCTCGGGTAGCCCCCAGCATTTT
TRBJ2-5,.,TRBD1,TRBV12-3/TRBV12-4,CASSLAHRGQGTETQYF,TGTGCCAGCAGTTTAGCTCATCGGGGACAGGGAACAGAGACCCAGTACTTC
TRBJ1-2,.,.,TRBV10-3,CAISDSGAGYTF,TGTGCCATCAGTGATTCGGGGGCTGGCTACACCTTC
TRBJ2-7,few,.,TRBV18,CASSPLGDGEQYF,TGTGCCAGCTCACCATTGGGGGACGGCGAGCAGTACTTC
TRBJ1-2,many,TRBD1,TRBV29-1,CSVDTGGYGYTF,TGCAGCGTGGATACAGGGGGCTATGGCTACACCTTC
TRBJ2-3,few,TRBD2,TRBV29-1,CSVAPSGITGDTQYF,TGCAGCGTTGCCCCTAGCGGGATTACAGGAGATACGCAGTATTTT
TRBJ2-1,.,TRBD2,TRBV11-2,CASSLRLAGGSNNEQFF,TGTGCCAGCAGCTTACGACTAGCGGGGGGATCTAACAATGAGCAGTTCTTC
TRBJ2-1,.,TRBD1,TRBV5-1,CASSPLQGQGEFF,TGCGCCAGCAGCCCACTCCAGGGACAGGGGGAGTTCTTC
TRBJ1-5,.,.,TRBV10-3,CAISELGRGSNQPQHF,TGTGCCATCAGTGAGCTTGGGAGAGGCAGCAATCAGCCCCAGCATTTT
TRBJ1-3,many,.,TRBV27,CASMGVNTIYF,TGTGCCAGCATGGGGGTAAACACCATATATTTT
TRBJ2-7,.,TRBD1,TRBV6-1,CASIRQGAYRSYEQYF,TGTGCCAGCATTCGACAGGGGGCATATAGATCCTACGAGCAGTACTTC
TRBJ2-7,.,.,TRBV7-9,CASSLPLYEQYF,TGTGCCAGCAGCCTCCCTCTTTACGAGCAGTACTTC